This T cell receptor beta chain came from a study of breast tumors, draining lymph nodes, adjacent tissues. Samples came from axillary lymph nodes draining the breast cancer. TCRdb recomputed calls from the multiplex PCR reads with MiXCR, one row per CDR3 protein. This sample has approximately 210,000 distinct CDR3 sequences, with roughly 30% found just once. V shed 6 bases, J shed 8 bases, and the junction held 2 bases outside the gene matches. There are 14 residues in the CDR3. Germline CDR1 and CDR2: LGHDT and YNNKEL (reference sequence). This TCR derives from a female donor with breast cancer. Some clones in this sample may be carry-over from other donors' samples. Sequencing was carried out using axillary lymph node tissue. This sequence joins TRBV3-1 and TRBJ2-1; 15 nucleotides match TRBD2. The CDR3 loop reads CASSRTSGGDEQFF. The CDR3 DNA reads as TGTGCCAGCAGTAGGACTAGCGGGGGGGATGAGCAGTTCTTC.